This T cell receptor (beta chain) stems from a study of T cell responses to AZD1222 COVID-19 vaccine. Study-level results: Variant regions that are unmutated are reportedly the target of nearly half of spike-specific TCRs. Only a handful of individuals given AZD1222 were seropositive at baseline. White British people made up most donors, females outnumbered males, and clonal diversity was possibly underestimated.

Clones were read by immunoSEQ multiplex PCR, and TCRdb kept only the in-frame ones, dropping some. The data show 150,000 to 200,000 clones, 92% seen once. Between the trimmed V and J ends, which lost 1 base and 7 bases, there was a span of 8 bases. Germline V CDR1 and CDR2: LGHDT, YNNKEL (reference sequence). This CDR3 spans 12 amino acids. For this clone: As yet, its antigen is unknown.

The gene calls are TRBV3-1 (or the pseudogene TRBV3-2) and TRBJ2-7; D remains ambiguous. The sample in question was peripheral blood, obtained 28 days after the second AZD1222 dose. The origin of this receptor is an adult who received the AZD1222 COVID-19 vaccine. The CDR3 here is CASSQVPHEQYF. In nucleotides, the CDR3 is TGTGCCAGCAGCCAAGTGCCCCATGAGCAGTACTTC.